The present TCR beta chain was sequenced within a study of T cells in Graves' hyperthyroidism and ophthalmopathy. Amplification of TCR beta CDR3 regions used RNA as the template. TCR CDR3 regions were first amplified by RT-PCR with HTBI primers. TCRdb re-called the multiplex PCR reads with MiXCR, one entry per CDR3 protein. The table includes 460,000 or so distinct CDR3 sequences, roughly an eighth detected once. Only a few counts were recorded for this clonotype. Hyperthyroidism had been newly diagnosed in patients aged 18 to 65, and its duration was under 2 months. Diagnosis relied on clinical symptoms, serum thyroxine and TRAb, thyroid ultrasound and orbital computed tomography. V was pared by 0 bases and J by 4 bases, with 12 bases between. CDR1 DFQATT and CDR2 SNEGSKA come from the germline V gene (reference sequence). This CDR3 region has 14 residues.

J is TRBJ1-2 and V is TRBV20-1; D ambiguous. The sample consisted of blood. The origin of this receptor is a woman aged 18-30 years with Graves' hyperthyroidism. This CDR3 reads CSARDDKTFYGYTF. CDR3 sequence (DNA): TGCAGTGCTAGAGATGATAAGACCTTCTATGGCTACACCTTC.